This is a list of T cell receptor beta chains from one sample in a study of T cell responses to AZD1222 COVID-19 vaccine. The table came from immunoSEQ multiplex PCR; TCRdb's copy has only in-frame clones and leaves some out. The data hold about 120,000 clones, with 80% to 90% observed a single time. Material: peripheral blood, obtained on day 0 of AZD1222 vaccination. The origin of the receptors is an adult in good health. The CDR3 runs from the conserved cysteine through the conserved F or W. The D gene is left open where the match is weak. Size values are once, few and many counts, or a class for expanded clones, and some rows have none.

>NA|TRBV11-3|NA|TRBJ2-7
CASSLGGLYEQYF
TGTGCCAGCAGCTTAGGGGGGCTCTACGAGCAGTACTTC
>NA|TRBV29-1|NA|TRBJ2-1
CSVQGLSYNEQFF
TGCAGCGTCCAGGGTTTGAGCTACAATGAGCAGTTCTTC
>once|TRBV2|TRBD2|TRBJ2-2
CASSELRAGAAGELFF
TGTGCCAGCAGTGAACTCCGAGCGGGGGCCGCCGGGGAGCTGTTTTTT
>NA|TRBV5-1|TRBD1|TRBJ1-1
CASSFDRGHTEAFF
TGCGCCAGCAGCTTTGACAGGGGTCACACTGAAGCTTTCTTT
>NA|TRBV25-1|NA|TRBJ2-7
CASSDRGLTDEQYF
TGTGCCAGCAGTGACCGGGGACTCACCGACGAGCAGTACTTC
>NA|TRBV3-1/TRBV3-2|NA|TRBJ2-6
CASSPLGQSSGANVLTF
TGTGCCAGCAGCCCTTTAGGACAGTCCTCTGGGGCCAACGTCCTGACTTTC
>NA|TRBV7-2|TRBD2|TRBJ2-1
CASSLGGTRNEQFF
TGTGCCAGCAGCTTAGGTGGGACTAGGAATGAGCAGTTCTTC
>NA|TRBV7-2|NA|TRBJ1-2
CASSWRTEHYGYTF
TGTGCCAGCAGTTGGCGGACCGAACACTATGGCTACACCTTC
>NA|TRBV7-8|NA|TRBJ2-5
CASAIRGFEETQYF
TGTGCCAGCGCCATTAGGGGTTTCGAAGAGACCCAGTACTTC
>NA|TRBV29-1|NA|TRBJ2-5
CSVGQGGKETQYF
TGCAGCGTTGGGCAGGGCGGGAAAGAGACCCAGTACTTC
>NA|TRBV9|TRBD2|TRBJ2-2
CASSETSGRAGTGELFF
TGTGCCAGCAGCGAGACTAGCGGGAGGGCCGGTACCGGGGAGCTGTTTTTT
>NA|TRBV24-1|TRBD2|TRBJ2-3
CATSLSAGGRDTQYF
TGTGCCACCAGTCTATCAGCGGGAGGGCGGGATACGCAGTATTTT
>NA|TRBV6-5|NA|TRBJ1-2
CASTLGGALSYGYTF
TGTGCCAGCACTCTTGGGGGGGCCCTCTCCTATGGCTACACCTTC
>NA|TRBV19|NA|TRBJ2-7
CASSIGGSAYEQYF
TGTGCCAGTAGTATAGGGGGGAGTGCCTACGAGCAGTACTTC
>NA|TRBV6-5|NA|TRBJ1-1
CASSPRGPGEAFF
TGTGCCAGCAGCCCACGGGGACCTGGTGAAGCTTTCTTT
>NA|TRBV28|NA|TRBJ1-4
CASSGGNNEKLFF
TGTGCCAGCAGCGGGGGAAATAATGAAAAACTGTTTTTT
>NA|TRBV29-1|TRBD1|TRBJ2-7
CSVVRTGDTYEQYF
TGCAGCGTTGTAAGGACAGGGGATACCTACGAGCAGTACTTC
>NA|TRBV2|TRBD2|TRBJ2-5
CASSPREGETQYF
TGTGCCAGCAGCCCCAGGGAGGGAGAGACCCAGTACTTC
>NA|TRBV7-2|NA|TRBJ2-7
CASSRSSYEQYF
TGTGCCAGCAGCCGATCCTCCTACGAGCAGTACTTC
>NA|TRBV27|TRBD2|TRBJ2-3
CASSFGTSGNTQYF
TGTGCCAGCAGTTTTGGAACTAGCGGCAATACGCAGTATTTT
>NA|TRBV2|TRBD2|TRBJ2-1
CASSGRDSYNEQFF
TGTGCCAGCAGCGGGAGGGACTCCTACAATGAGCAGTTCTTC
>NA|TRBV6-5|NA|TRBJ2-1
CASTSGYSDNEQFF
TGTGCCAGCACCTCAGGGTATAGCGACAATGAGCAGTTCTTC
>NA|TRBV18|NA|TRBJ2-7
CASSPSEAEQYF
TGTGCCAGCTCACCCTCTGAGGCCGAGCAGTACTTC
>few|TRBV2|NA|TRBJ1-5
CASSAGWSNQPQHF
TGTGCCAGCAGTGCAGGGTGGAGCAATCAGCCCCAGCATTTT
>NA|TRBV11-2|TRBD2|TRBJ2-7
CASRIGGRAWEQYF
TGTGCCAGCAGAATTGGCGGGAGGGCCTGGGAGCAGTACTTC
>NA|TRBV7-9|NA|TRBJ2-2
CASSLRGGTETTGELFF
TGTGCCAGCAGCTTAAGAGGGGGGACAGAGACCACCGGGGAGCTGTTTTTT
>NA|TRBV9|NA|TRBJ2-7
CASNREGLGEQYF
TGTGCCAGCAACCGAGAGGGTTTGGGGGAGCAGTACTTC